This entry is about one TCR beta chain. This table comes from immunoSEQ multiplex PCR, and its TCRdb copy is limited to in-frame clones, with some not included. The data contain around 2.5 million clones, roughly 93% of them seen just once; the ten biggest clones take up 0.36%. CDR1 is SEHNR, CDR2 FQNEAQ, per germline (reference sequence). CDR3 length equals 15 residues. V lost 5 bases to trimming and J lost 7 bases; unmatched junction nucleotides: 14. This entry belongs to a study of shared clonotypes between healthy human individuals. Sample: naive CD4+ T cells from PBMCs. Subset here: CD45RA+ positively selected. This chain joins TRBV7-9 and TRBJ2-7; 7 nucleotides line up with TRBD2. The sequence derives from a young man in good health. Some clones in this sample may be carry-over from other donors' samples. CDR3 sequence: CASSLRGGPLGEQYF. The CDR3 bases are TGTGCCAGCAGCCTTCGCGGGGGTCCGTTGGGGGAGCAGTACTTC.